The 5 T cell receptor beta chains reported below all come from one sample, sequenced in a study of cytomegalovirus exposure and HLA in healthy donors. PCR amplification relied on 60 Vbeta primers (plus 13 Jbeta primers). Measured with immunoSEQ multiplex PCR; TCRdb has only the in-frame clones, and not every one. The sample lists about 45,000 clones, around 53% seen once, with about 6.3% in the top ten. Sequences were obtained from PBMCs. These receptors came from a man aged 60 to 69 in good health and CMV-seronegative.

This clone was counted once. The genes are TRBV11-2 and TRBJ1-1, with a possible D match to TRBD1 (6 bases). The germline gives CDR1 SGHAT, CDR2 FQNNGV. The CDR3 has 15 residues. V was pared by 0 bases and J by 4 bases, with 12 bases between. The CDR3 bases are TGTGCCAGCAGCTTAGAGGGGGCCGTAGCCACTGAAGCTTTCTTT. It is translated as CASSLEGAVATEAFF.

This clone was seen only once. The chain couples TRBV18 to TRBJ1-3, with 8 bases identical to TRBD1. Germline CDR1 KGHSH, CDR2 LQKENI. This CDR3 contains 15 residues. Losses at the gene ends were 6 bases for V and 2 bases for J; bases not matched to a gene: 6. The CDR3 DNA reads as TGTGCCAGCTCCCTACGGACAGGGACTGGAAACACCATATATTTT. Its translation: CASSLRTGTGNTIYF.

This rearrangement joins TRBV2 to TRBJ2-7; TRBD1 agrees at 8 bases. This CDR3 is 14 amino acids long. V lost 4 bases to trimming and J lost 2 bases; unmatched junction nucleotides: 4. The germline gives CDR1 SNHLY, CDR2 FYNNEI. CDR3 nucleotides: TGTGCCAGCAGTGTAGACAGGGGAGCCTACGAGCAGTACTTC. It codes for CASSVDRGAYEQYF. The complete variable domain, with remaining parts taken from reference TRBV2 and TRBJ2-7, reads EPEVTQTPSHQVTQMGQEVILRCVPISNHLYFYWYRQILGQKVEFLVSFYNNEISEKSEIFDDQFSVERPDGSNFTLKIRSTKLEDSAMYFCASSVDRGAYEQYFGPGTRLTVT.

The V and J genes are TRBV6-5 and TRBJ1-2, with 10 positions matching TRBD1. With V trimmed by 2 bases and J by 8 bases, 5 bases remained unmatched. This CDR3 region has 14 residues. Per germline, CDR1 MNHEY and CDR2 SVGAGI. Here the CDR3 DNA reads TGTGCCAGCAGTTACCGGACAGGGGGTTTCGGCTACACCTTC. Its protein product is CASSYRTGGFGYTF.

This chain's CDR3 is CASPTSGGRLPYEQYF. CDR3 bases: TGCGCCAGCCCGACTAGCGGGGGGAGGTTACCCTACGAGCAGTACTTC. The V and J genes are TRBV10-1 and TRBJ2-7, with TRBD2 matching 13 bases. The CDR3 has 16 residues. Germline V gives CDR1 WNHNN, CDR2 SYGVQD (reference sequence). J lost 2 bases, V lost 8 bases, and 9 bases had no gene match.